A selection of T cell receptor beta chains follows, all from one sample in a study of Graves' ophthalmopathy and Graves' hyperthyroidism. Each CDR3 protein is one row after TCRdb ran MiXCR on the multiplex PCR reads. This table holds approximately 1.2 million distinct CDR3 sequences, 35% to 40% found once. Sequenced input: peripheral blood or thyroid tissue (not recorded which). Every receptor here comes from an adult man with Graves' hyperthyroidism. Each CDR3 is given with its conserved first and last residue. The D gene is left open where the match is weak. Only part of the rows carry a size: once, few, many, or a class if the clone is expanded.

d_call: -; j_call: TRBJ1-1; clone_size: -; v_call: TRBV7-3; cdr3_aa: CASSQDWGAGVINTEAFF; cdr3_nt: TGCGCCAGCAGCCAAGATTGGGGGGCAGGGGTCATAAACACTGAAGCTTTCTTT
d_call: -; j_call: TRBJ2-7; clone_size: -; v_call: TRBV7-9; cdr3_aa: CASSPADLTYEQYF; cdr3_nt: TGTGCCAGCAGCCCCGCGGATCTCACCTACGAGCAGTACTTC
d_call: -; j_call: TRBJ1-6; clone_size: many; v_call: TRBV12-3/TRBV12-4; cdr3_aa: CASSLRAGNSPLHF; cdr3_nt: TGTGCCAGCAGTTTGAGGGCGGGGAATTCACCCCTCCACTTT
d_call: -; j_call: TRBJ1-1; clone_size: -; v_call: TRBV6-6; cdr3_aa: CASSEWGGTTEAFF; cdr3_nt: TGTGCCAGCAGTGAATGGGGGGGAACCACTGAAGCTTTCTTT
d_call: TRBD2; j_call: TRBJ2-7; clone_size: many; v_call: TRBV20-1; cdr3_aa: CSARRPGTSSYEQYF; cdr3_nt: TGCAGTGCTAGACGCCCCGGGACTAGCTCCTACGAGCAGTACTTC
d_call: TRBD1; j_call: TRBJ1-4; clone_size: few; v_call: TRBV6-6; cdr3_aa: CASSYRQGSDEKLFF; cdr3_nt: TGTGCCAGCAGTTATCGACAGGGTTCGGATGAAAAACTGTTTTTT
d_call: -; j_call: TRBJ1-1; clone_size: many; v_call: TRBV10-3; cdr3_aa: CAISDLSQGNTEAFF; cdr3_nt: TGTGCCATCAGTGACCTATCACAGGGAAACACTGAAGCTTTCTTT
d_call: TRBD1; j_call: TRBJ1-1; clone_size: -; v_call: TRBV7-8; cdr3_aa: CASSPGQGALEAFF; cdr3_nt: TGTGCCAGCAGCCCGGGACAGGGGGCCCTTGAAGCTTTCTTT
d_call: -; j_call: TRBJ1-5; clone_size: many; v_call: TRBV12-3/TRBV12-4; cdr3_aa: CASSFWAVGEPQHF; cdr3_nt: TGTGCCAGCAGTTTTTGGGCGGTAGGGGAACCCCAGCATTTT
d_call: TRBD1; j_call: TRBJ2-7; clone_size: -; v_call: TRBV12-3/TRBV12-4; cdr3_aa: CASRTTGRVSEQYF; cdr3_nt: TGTGCCAGCAGAACGACAGGGCGTGTCTCCGAGCAATACTTC
d_call: TRBD1; j_call: TRBJ1-6; clone_size: many; v_call: TRBV20-1; cdr3_aa: CSARETGGNSPLHF; cdr3_nt: TGCAGTGCTAGAGAGACAGGGGGGAATTCACCCCTCCACTTT
d_call: -; j_call: TRBJ1-1; clone_size: -; v_call: TRBV7-9; cdr3_aa: CASSLRSSSEAFF; cdr3_nt: TGTGCCAGCAGCTTAAGGTCCAGCTCTGAAGCTTTCTTT
d_call: TRBD1; j_call: TRBJ1-2; clone_size: many; v_call: TRBV9; cdr3_aa: CASSVAQQGSENGYTF; cdr3_nt: TGTGCCAGCAGCGTAGCCCAACAGGGGTCCGAGAATGGCTACACCTTC
d_call: -; j_call: TRBJ1-5; clone_size: once; v_call: TRBV7-3; cdr3_aa: CASTEGQGPGWPQHF; cdr3_nt: TGTGCCAGCACCGAGGGGCAGGGGCCTGGATGGCCCCAGCATTTT
d_call: TRBD1; j_call: TRBJ2-2; clone_size: -; v_call: TRBV5-1; cdr3_aa: CASSYSTGRTGELFF; cdr3_nt: TGCGCCAGCAGCTATTCGACAGGGAGAACCGGGGAGCTGTTTTTT
d_call: -; j_call: TRBJ2-2; clone_size: many; v_call: TRBV7-2; cdr3_aa: CASSLLQSTGELFF; cdr3_nt: TGTGCCAGCAGCTTACTACAGAGCACCGGGGAGCTGTTTTTT
d_call: -; j_call: TRBJ1-2; clone_size: many; v_call: TRBV7-9; cdr3_aa: CASSLGIDYGYTF; cdr3_nt: TGTGCCAGCAGCCTCGGGATTGACTATGGCTACACCTTC
d_call: -; j_call: TRBJ2-2; clone_size: many; v_call: TRBV10-3; cdr3_aa: CAISYRDLADTGELFF; cdr3_nt: TGTGCCATCAGTTACCGGGACCTCGCGGACACCGGGGAGCTGTTTTTT
d_call: -; j_call: TRBJ2-5; clone_size: many; v_call: TRBV5-6; cdr3_aa: CASRGIELRFETQYF; cdr3_nt: TGTGCCAGCAGGGGGATTGAATTGCGTTTCGAGACCCAGTACTTC
d_call: TRBD2; j_call: TRBJ2-2; clone_size: few; v_call: TRBV7-2; cdr3_aa: CASSYTGTSFGELFF; cdr3_nt: TGTGCCAGCAGCTACACCGGGACTAGTTTCGGGGAGCTGTTTTTT
d_call: TRBD2; j_call: TRBJ2-7; clone_size: few; v_call: TRBV5-4; cdr3_aa: CASSSELAGVTGQYF; cdr3_nt: TGTGCCAGCAGCTCAGAGCTAGCGGGGGTTACTGGGCAGTACTTC
d_call: -; j_call: TRBJ2-7; clone_size: many; v_call: TRBV6-6; cdr3_aa: CASSPRGGRHEQYF; cdr3_nt: TGTGCCAGCAGTCCCAGGGGTGGGAGGCACGAGCAGTACTTC
d_call: TRBD1; j_call: TRBJ1-2; clone_size: -; v_call: TRBV4-1; cdr3_aa: CASSQDRGRQGYTF; cdr3_nt: TGCGCCAGCAGCCAAGATAGGGGGCGTCAAGGCTACACCTTC
d_call: -; j_call: TRBJ1-5; clone_size: -; v_call: TRBV10-3; cdr3_aa: CAISQGDTNQPQHF; cdr3_nt: TGTGCCATCAGCCAAGGTGACACCAATCAGCCCCAGCATTTT
d_call: -; j_call: TRBJ1-6; clone_size: -; v_call: TRBV19; cdr3_aa: CASSPPGDASSGINSPLHF; cdr3_nt: TGTGCCAGTAGCCCCCCCGGGGACGCGTCCAGTGGGATTAATTCACCCCTCCACTTT
d_call: -; j_call: TRBJ1-2; clone_size: -; v_call: TRBV7-2; cdr3_aa: CASSLGASRAALNYGYTF; cdr3_nt: TGTGCCAGCAGCTTAGGGGCCTCTAGGGCAGCATTAAACTATGGCTACACCTTC
d_call: TRBD1; j_call: TRBJ1-5; clone_size: -; v_call: TRBV10-3; cdr3_aa: CASRPGQGIGYSNQPQHF; cdr3_nt: TGTGCCAGTCGACCGGGACAGGGGATCGGGTATAGCAATCAGCCCCAGCATTTT
d_call: -; j_call: TRBJ1-2; clone_size: many; v_call: TRBV19; cdr3_aa: CASRVGQTFNYGYTF; cdr3_nt: TGTGCCAGTAGAGTGGGACAAACCTTTAACTATGGCTACACCTTC
d_call: -; j_call: TRBJ2-7; clone_size: many; v_call: TRBV10-3; cdr3_aa: CAISGILEGRVSYEQYF; cdr3_nt: TGTGCCATCAGTGGAATTTTAGAGGGGCGCGTTAGCTACGAGCAGTACTTC
d_call: TRBD1; j_call: TRBJ1-2; clone_size: -; v_call: TRBV20-1; cdr3_aa: CSASRQGVGYGYTF; cdr3_nt: TGCAGTGCTAGTCGACAGGGGGTTGGCTATGGCTACACCTTC
d_call: -; j_call: TRBJ1-4; clone_size: -; v_call: TRBV10-3; cdr3_aa: CAISSRSTNEKLFF; cdr3_nt: TGTGCCATCAGTTCCAGGTCAACTAATGAAAAACTGTTTTTT
d_call: TRBD1; j_call: TRBJ2-5; clone_size: few; v_call: TRBV7-9; cdr3_aa: CASSRGQGGGETQYF; cdr3_nt: TGTGCCAGCAGCCGCGGACAGGGTGGGGGAGAGACCCAGTACTTC
d_call: TRBD1; j_call: TRBJ2-7; clone_size: many; v_call: TRBV29-1; cdr3_aa: CSVVVGQGVGQYF; cdr3_nt: TGCAGCGTTGTCGTCGGGCAGGGGGTTGGGCAGTACTTC
d_call: -; j_call: TRBJ2-7; clone_size: many; v_call: TRBV7-9; cdr3_aa: CASSPNRGVEQYF; cdr3_nt: TGTGCCAGCAGCCCCAACCGCGGGGTCGAGCAGTACTTC
d_call: -; j_call: TRBJ1-5; clone_size: -; v_call: TRBV20-1; cdr3_aa: CSARIFGQPQHF; cdr3_nt: TGCAGTGCCCGTATATTCGGTCAGCCCCAGCATTTT
d_call: -; j_call: TRBJ1-1; clone_size: many; v_call: TRBV29-1; cdr3_aa: CSVETYRNLNTEAFF; cdr3_nt: TGCAGCGTTGAAACTTACAGGAACCTGAACACTGAAGCTTTCTTT
d_call: TRBD1; j_call: TRBJ2-7; clone_size: many; v_call: TRBV12-3/TRBV12-4; cdr3_aa: CASSPSTGGSGEQYF; cdr3_nt: TGTGCCAGCAGTCCCTCGACAGGGGGAAGTGGCGAGCAGTACTTC
d_call: -; j_call: TRBJ2-5; clone_size: many; v_call: TRBV10-2; cdr3_aa: CASSEAVRKETQYF; cdr3_nt: TGCGCCAGCAGTGAAGCAGTACGAAAAGAGACCCAGTACTTC